Each of the 29 T cell receptor beta chains below was sequenced from the same sample in a study of human thymus T cells. Thymic resections from corrective heart surgery supplied the tissue. TCRdb's table, derived via immunoSEQ multiplex PCR, lists solely in-frame clones and lacks some. The table lists under 150,000 clones, around 94% of them singletons, with less than 0.03% in the top ten. The source material was thymus tissue. The receptors come from a boy younger than two with a congenital heart defect but otherwise immunologically healthy.

The chain couples TRBV30 to TRBJ2-5; D call uncertain. CDR3 length: 13 amino acids. The V end lost 3 bases, the J end lost 1 base, and 9 bases lay between the germline ends. In germline, CDR1 is GTSNPN, CDR2 SVGIG (reference sequence). In DNA, the CDR3 is TGTGCCTGGAGCGGGTCGGTCCAAGAGACCCAGTACTTC. This codes for CAWSGSVQETQYF.

The V and J genes are TRBV11-2 and TRBJ2-7, with D uncertain. The V and J ends lost 0 bases and 5 bases respectively, with 14 bases between them. The V gene's germline CDR1 is SGHAT and CDR2 FQNNGV. The CDR3 is 15 residues long. The DNA of the CDR3 is TGTGCCAGCAGCTTAGACACCCCGGTAGTAAACGAGCAGTACTTC. It encodes CASSLDTPVVNEQYF.

This rearrangement joins TRBV7-9 to TRBJ2-5; tentatively, D is TRBD1 (6 bases). V was pared by 5 bases and J by 0 bases, with 13 bases between. Germline lookup yields CDR1 SEHNR and CDR2 FQNEAQ (reference sequence). The CDR3 totals 15 residues. The CDR3 loop reads CASSRTGLYQETQYF. The CDR3 bases are TGTGCCAGCAGCCGAACAGGGCTATACCAAGAGACCCAGTACTTC.

The chain couples TRBV5-1 to TRBJ2-4, with D perhaps matching TRBD2 (5 bases). The germline gives CDR1 SGHRS, CDR2 YFSETQ. V lost 0 bases and J lost 0, with 7 bases in between. The CDR3 has 15 residues. CDR3 amino acids: CASSLGTLAKNIQYF. The CDR3 coding sequence is TGCGCCAGCAGCTTGGGGACTCTAGCCAAAAACATTCAGTACTTC.

A single count supports this clone. The rearrangement uses TRBV4-2 and TRBJ2-7; no definite D call. The germline gives CDR1 LGHNA, CDR2 YNFKEQ. This CDR3 comprises 14 residues. Trimming took 0 bases from V and 3 from J, leaving 9 bases between them. CDR3 sequence reads: CASSQESRHYEQYF. CDR3 DNA: TGTGCCAGCAGCCAAGAGTCGCGACACTACGAGCAGTACTTC.

The sample holds one count of this clone. The V call is TRBV5-4, the J call TRBJ2-1, with TRBD1 matching 9 bases. Germline CDR1 is SGHNT and CDR2 is YYREEE (reference sequence). The junction had 2 bases not matched to a gene; V was cut back by 4 bases and J by 6 bases. The CDR3 spans 13 residues. The CDR3 loop is CASSLDRGNEQFF. CDR3 nucleotides: TGTGCCAGCAGCCTGGACAGGGGCAATGAGCAGTTCTTC.

The rearrangement joins TRBV18 to TRBJ2-1; TRBD2 agrees at 7 bases. The germline gives CDR1 KGHSH, CDR2 LQKENI. The CDR3 consists of 13 residues. Losses at the gene ends were 8 bases for V and 5 bases for J; bases not matched to a gene: 6. CDR3 DNA sequence: TGTGCCAGCGGCCGCGGGAGAGACAATGAGCAGTTCTTC. Amino acids: CASGRGRDNEQFF.

The chain links TRBV27 to TRBJ1-1; D is possibly TRBD1 (6 bases). The CDR3 runs to 13 residues. From germline, CDR1 is MNHEY and CDR2 SMNVEV (reference sequence). Deletions cut 10 bases from V and 0 bases from J, with 12 bases between. This CDR3 reads CATRDNMNTEAFF. The CDR3 DNA follows: TGTGCCACCAGGGACAACATGAACACTGAAGCTTTCTTT.

The rearrangement uses TRBV6-1 and TRBJ2-4, with TRBD1 matching over 9 bases. The germline CDR1 and CDR2 sequences are MNHNS and SASEGT. J lost 7 bases, V lost 8 bases, and 3 bases had no gene match. CDR3 length: 12 amino acids. CDR3 nucleotide sequence: TGTGCCAGCTGGGGGACAGGGAACATTCAGTACTTC. This codes for CASWGTGNIQYF.

The rearrangement links TRBV7-2 to TRBJ1-1; D unclear. V lost 0 bases, J lost 2 bases, and 13 bases lay in between. CDR1 and CDR2 from the germline V gene are SGHTA and FQGNSA. The CDR3 consists of 16 residues. The CDR3 bases are TGTGCCAGCAGCTTAGCGAGGCCCCCGGAAAACACTGAAGCTTTCTTT. Translation gives CASSLARPPENTEAFF.

The V and J genes are TRBV5-1 and TRBJ2-1, with TRBD2 matching over 10 bases. Trimming cost V 4 bases and J 5 bases; bases outside gene matches: 6. CDR3 length: 15 amino acids. The germline CDR1 and CDR2 sequences are SGHRS and YFSETQ. Here the CDR3 DNA reads TGCGCCAGCAGCATACTAGCGGGGCGAAACAATGAGCAGTTCTTC. Protein: CASSILAGRNNEQFF.

J is TRBJ2-1 and V is TRBV30; D possibly uses TRBD1 or TRBD2 (6 bases each). Trimming cost V 0 bases and J 7 bases, with 13 bases left between them. Per the germline V gene, CDR1 is GTSNPN and CDR2 is SVGIG (reference sequence). CDR3 length: 14 residues. The CDR3 region has the DNA TGTGCCTGGAGTGTACTAGGGGGGTGGAATGAGCAGTTCTTC. It is translated as CAWSVLGGWNEQFF.

Details on this clone: At one end the junction does not follow the germline gene, possibly because of a read error. J is TRBJ1-2 and V is TRBV28; D is ambiguous. The CDR3 is made up of 18 amino acids. Germline assignment: CDR1 MDHEN and CDR2 SYDVKM. The CDR3 DNA reads as TGTGCCAGCAGTTTGTTCCGGCGATGTCCCACCATATCCCTCCCTATGTCCTTC. It specifies CASSLFRRCPTISLPMSF.

This CDR3 reads CASSPGGQGDSPLHF. Here the CDR3 DNA reads TGTGCCAGCTCACCGGGCGGACAGGGAGATTCACCCCTCCACTTT. The chain recombines TRBV18 with TRBJ1-6; 8 bases are a match to TRBD1. The V segment lost 3 bases and the J segment 8 bases; nucleotides outside the gene matches: 6. Germline V CDR1 and CDR2: KGHSH, LQKENI. The CDR3 has 15 amino acids.

The chain is built from TRBV29-1 and TRBJ2-2; D is unclear. The CDR3 is 13 residues long. Trimming left V 3 bases short and J 3 bases short, with 8 bases between. Germline V gives CDR1 SQVTM, CDR2 ANQGSEA. This chain's CDR3 is CSVDTVHTGELFF. Here the CDR3 DNA reads TGCAGCGTTGATACAGTACACACCGGGGAGCTGTTTTTT.

The J gene is TRBJ2-5, the V gene TRBV19; D might be TRBD1 (6 bases). Looked up from germline, CDR1 is LNHDA and CDR2 is SQIVND (reference sequence). The CDR3 is made up of 14 amino acids. V was shortened by 2 bases and J by 6 bases, with 13 bases between the two germline ends. CDR3 sequence: CASSIQGKGKTQYF. Here the CDR3 DNA reads TGTGCCAGTAGTATACAGGGGAAGGGAAAGACCCAGTACTTC.

This CDR3 reads CASSQTSASTDTQYF. DNA for the CDR3: TGCGCCAGCAGCCAAACTAGCGCTAGCACAGATACGCAGTATTTT. The J gene is TRBJ2-3, the V gene TRBV4-3; 7 bases line up with TRBD2. Germline assignment: CDR1 LGHNA and CDR2 YSLEER. Losses at the gene ends were 2 bases for V and 0 bases for J; bases not matched to a gene: 2. This CDR3 comprises 15 residues.

The chain carries TRBV7-9 and TRBJ2-7; D is perhaps TRBD2 (7 bases). CDR1 SEHNR and CDR2 FQNEAQ come from the germline V gene (reference sequence). V lost 1 base and J 1 base, leaving 14 bases between the germline ends. There are 16 residues in the CDR3. The CDR3 protein is CASSLDGRGPSYEQYF. CDR3 bases: TGTGCCAGCAGCTTAGACGGGCGGGGGCCATCCTACGAGCAGTACTTC.

This clone was picked up a small number of times. The chain couples TRBV10-3 to TRBJ2-2; D could derive from TRBD1 or TRBD2 (5 bases each). Germline CDR1 reads ENHRY; CDR2 reads SYGVKD. The CDR3 runs 13 residues. The ends were cut back, 3 bases at V and 8 bases at J, with 10 bases in the middle. CDR3 sequence (DNA): TGTGCCATCAGTGACTGGGGACCGGGGGAGCTGTTTTTT. It codes for CAISDWGPGELFF.

The CDR3 DNA reads TGTGCCTGGAAAGGAGGGGCGCATGGGGCCAACGTCCTGACTTTC. This encodes CAWKGGAHGANVLTF. J is TRBJ2-6 and V is TRBV30; possible D gene TRBD2, 6 bases. V lost 4 bases to trimming and J lost 3 bases, with 13 bases between them. The CDR3 loop spans 15 amino acids. Germline V gene data show CDR1 as GTSNPN and CDR2 as SVGIG (reference sequence).

This clone was seen more than once but under ten times. This chain uses TRBV7-9 with TRBJ1-1; D unresolved. Germline V gene lookup returns CDR1 SEHNR and CDR2 FQNEAQ (reference sequence). The CDR3 loop spans 13 amino acids. Trimming removed 3 bases from V and 1 base from J, with 6 bases in between. The CDR3 here is CASSFRQNTEAFF. The CDR3 DNA reads as TGTGCCAGCAGCTTTAGGCAGAACACTGAAGCTTTCTTT.

This chain links TRBV27 with TRBJ2-1; D is ambiguous. V was pared by 7 bases and J by 5 bases, with 30 bases between. CDR3 length: 19 residues. Germline loops: CDR1 MNHEY, CDR2 SMNVEV (reference sequence). CDR3 nucleotides: TGTGCCAGCACCTCCGCACGCAACGGGTCCCAGGTACATGACAATGAGCAGTTCTTC. Translated: CASTSARNGSQVHDNEQFF.

This sequence joins TRBV7-2 and TRBJ1-1, with D maybe TRBD1 (5 bases). The CDR3 is 15 residues long. The germline V and J ends were trimmed by 1 base and 6 bases, with 15 bases remaining between them. In germline, CDR1 is SGHTA, CDR2 FQGNSA. DNA for the CDR3: TGTGCCAGCAGCTTAGATAGCGGGACGGCTGCTGAAGCTTTCTTT. As protein: CASSLDSGTAAEAFF.

This rearrangement joins TRBV29-1 to TRBJ2-1; 10 nucleotides match TRBD2. CDR3 size: 18 residues. Trimming took 3 bases from V and 0 from J; bases not matched to a gene: 11. Germline V lookup: CDR1 SQVTM, CDR2 ANQGSEA. This CDR3 is CSVDGLAGGLSSYNEQFF. DNA of the CDR3: TGCAGCGTTGACGGGTTAGCGGGGGGACTGAGCTCCTACAATGAGCAGTTCTTC.

The CDR3 protein is CASSQEGGGPRSEQFF. The CDR3 DNA is TGTGCCAGCAGCCAAGAGGGCGGGGGGCCCCGAAGTGAGCAGTTCTTC. The genes are TRBV4-2 and TRBJ2-1, with 8 nucleotides matching TRBD2. Germline lookup yields CDR1 LGHNA and CDR2 YNFKEQ. This CDR3 is 16 amino acids long. The trim removed 0 bases at V and 9 bases at J, leaving 10 bases unmatched.

The V gene is TRBV7-9, the J gene TRBJ2-7; D call uncertain. The CDR3 has 12 amino acids. CDR1 is SEHNR, CDR2 FQNEAQ, per germline (reference sequence). The V end lost 3 bases, the J end lost 2 bases, and 5 bases lay between the germline ends. This CDR3 is CASSFRTYEQYF. The DNA for the CDR3 is TGTGCCAGCAGCTTCAGAACCTACGAGCAGTACTTC.

The V and J genes are TRBV2 and TRBJ2-1; D unresolved. This CDR3 spans 11 amino acids. CDR1 SNHLY and CDR2 FYNNEI come from the germline V gene. V was shortened by 6 bases and J by 4 bases, with 4 bases between the two germline ends. CDR3 in amino acids: CASSGYNEQFF. CDR3 sequence (DNA): TGTGCCAGCAGCGGTTACAATGAGCAGTTCTTC.

This chain links TRBV19 with TRBJ1-2; 8 bases are a match to TRBD1. Germline V gives CDR1 LNHDA, CDR2 SQIVND (reference sequence). The V and J ends lost 2 bases and 2 bases, in that order; junction bases with no gene match: 1. This CDR3 spans 14 amino acids. CDR3 nucleotide sequence: TGTGCCAGTAGTATACAGGGGGCAAACTATGGCTACACCTTC. Protein product: CASSIQGANYGYTF. Full variable domain (missing parts from reference TRBV19 and TRBJ1-2): DGGITQSPKYLFRKEGQNVTLSCEQNLNHDAMYWYRQDPGQGLRLIYYSQIVNDFQKGDIAEGYSVSREKKESFPLTVTSAQKNPTAFYLCASSIQGANYGYTFGSGTRLTVV.

This chain joins TRBV19 and TRBJ1-4, with D unclear. V dropped 5 bases and J dropped 10 bases, with 14 bases sitting between them. This CDR3 has 13 residues. Germline loops: CDR1 LNHDA, CDR2 SQIVND (reference sequence). The CDR3 sequence: CASSGPFWGKLFF. The DNA for the CDR3 is TGTGCCAGTAGTGGCCCTTTTTGGGGAAAACTGTTTTTT.